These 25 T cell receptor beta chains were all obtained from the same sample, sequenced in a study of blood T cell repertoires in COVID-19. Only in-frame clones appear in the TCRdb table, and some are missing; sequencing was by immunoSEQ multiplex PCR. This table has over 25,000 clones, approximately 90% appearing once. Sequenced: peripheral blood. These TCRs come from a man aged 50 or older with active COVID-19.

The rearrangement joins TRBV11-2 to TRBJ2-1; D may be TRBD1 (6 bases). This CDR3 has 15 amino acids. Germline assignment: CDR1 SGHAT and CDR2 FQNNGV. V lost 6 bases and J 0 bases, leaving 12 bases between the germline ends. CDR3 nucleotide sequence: TGTGCCAGCAGTACGCAGGGGAGCTCCTACAATGAGCAGTTCTTC. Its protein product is CASSTQGSSYNEQFF.

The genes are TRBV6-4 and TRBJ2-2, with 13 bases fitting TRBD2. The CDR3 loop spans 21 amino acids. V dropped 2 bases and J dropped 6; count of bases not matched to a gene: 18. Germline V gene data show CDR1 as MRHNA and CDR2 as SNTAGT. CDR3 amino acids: CASSDQRTSGSFGSYSGELFF. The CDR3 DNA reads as TGTGCCAGCAGTGACCAACGGACTAGCGGGAGTTTCGGGTCATATTCCGGGGAGCTGTTTTTT.

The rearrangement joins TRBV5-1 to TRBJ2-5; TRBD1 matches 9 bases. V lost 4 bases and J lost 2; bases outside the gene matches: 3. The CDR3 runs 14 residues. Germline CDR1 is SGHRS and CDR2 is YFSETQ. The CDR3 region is CASSEQGAQETQYF. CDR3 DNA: TGCGCCAGCAGCGAACAGGGGGCTCAAGAGACCCAGTACTTC.

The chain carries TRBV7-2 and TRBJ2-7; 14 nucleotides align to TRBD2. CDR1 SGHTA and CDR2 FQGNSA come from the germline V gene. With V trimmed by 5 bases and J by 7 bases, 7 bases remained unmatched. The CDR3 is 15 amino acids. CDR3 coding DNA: TGTGCCAGCAGCCCAAGGACTAGCGGGAGGAGGGAGCAGTACTTC. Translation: CASSPRTSGRREQYF. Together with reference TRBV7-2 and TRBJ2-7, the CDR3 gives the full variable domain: GAGVSQSPSNKVTEKGKDVELRCDPISGHTALYWYRQSLGQGLEFLIYFQGNSAPDKSGLPSDRFSAERTGGSVSTLTIQRTQQEDSAVYLCASSPRTSGRREQYFGPGTRLTVT.

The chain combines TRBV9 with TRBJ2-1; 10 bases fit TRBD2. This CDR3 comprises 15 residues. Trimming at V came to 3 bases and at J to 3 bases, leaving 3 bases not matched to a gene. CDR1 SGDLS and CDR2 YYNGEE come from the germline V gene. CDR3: CASSASGGDYNEQFF. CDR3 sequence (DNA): TGTGCCAGCAGCGCGAGCGGGGGGGACTACAATGAGCAGTTCTTC.

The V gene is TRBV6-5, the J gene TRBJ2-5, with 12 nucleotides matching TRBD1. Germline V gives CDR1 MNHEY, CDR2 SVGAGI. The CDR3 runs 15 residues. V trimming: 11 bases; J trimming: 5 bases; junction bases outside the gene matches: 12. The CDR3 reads CAGCTGTGGWETQYF. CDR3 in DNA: TGTGCCGGATGTACCGGGACAGGGGGCTGGGAGACCCAGTACTTC.

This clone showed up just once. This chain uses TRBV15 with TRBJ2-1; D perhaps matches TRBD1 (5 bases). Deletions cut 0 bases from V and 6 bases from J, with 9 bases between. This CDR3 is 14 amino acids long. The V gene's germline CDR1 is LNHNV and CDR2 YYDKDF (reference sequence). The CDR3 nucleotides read TGTGCCACCAGCAGAGAACGTAGGGGCAATGAGCAGTTCTTC. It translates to CATSRERRGNEQFF.

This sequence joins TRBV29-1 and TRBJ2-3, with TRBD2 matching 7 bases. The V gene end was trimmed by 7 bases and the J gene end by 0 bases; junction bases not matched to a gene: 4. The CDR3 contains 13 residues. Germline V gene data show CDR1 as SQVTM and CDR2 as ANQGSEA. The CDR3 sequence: CSALALSTDTQYF. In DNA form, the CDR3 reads TGCAGCGCACTAGCGCTGAGCACAGATACGCAGTATTTT.

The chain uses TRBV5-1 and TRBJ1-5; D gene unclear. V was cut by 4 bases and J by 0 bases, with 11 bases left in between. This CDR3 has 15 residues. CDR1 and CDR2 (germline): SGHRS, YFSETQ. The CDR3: CASSPTGDSNQPQHF. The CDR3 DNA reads TGCGCCAGCAGCCCAACCGGAGATAGCAATCAGCCCCAGCATTTT. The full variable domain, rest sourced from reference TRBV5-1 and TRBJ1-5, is KAGVTQTPRYLIKTRGQQVTLSCSPISGHRSVSWYQQTPGQGLQFLFEYFSETQRNKGNFPGRFSGRQFSNSRSEMNVSTLELGDSALYLCASSPTGDSNQPQHFGDGTRLSIL.

The CDR3 loop reads CASSYRVGQPQHF. Written as DNA, the CDR3 is TGTGCCAGCAGTTACCGGGTTGGTCAGCCCCAGCATTTT. The chain joins TRBV6-5 to TRBJ1-5; D unresolved. The V gene's germline CDR1 is MNHEY and CDR2 SVGAGI. The CDR3 is 13 residues long. Between the trimmed V and J ends, which lost 2 bases and 6 bases, there was a span of 8 bases.

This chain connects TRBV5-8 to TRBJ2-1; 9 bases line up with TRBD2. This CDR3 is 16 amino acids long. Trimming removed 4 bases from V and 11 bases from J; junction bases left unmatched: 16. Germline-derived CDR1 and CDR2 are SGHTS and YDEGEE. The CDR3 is CASSPMTSGTVWKQFF. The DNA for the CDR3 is TGTGCCAGCAGCCCTATGACTAGCGGCACTGTGTGGAAGCAGTTCTTC.

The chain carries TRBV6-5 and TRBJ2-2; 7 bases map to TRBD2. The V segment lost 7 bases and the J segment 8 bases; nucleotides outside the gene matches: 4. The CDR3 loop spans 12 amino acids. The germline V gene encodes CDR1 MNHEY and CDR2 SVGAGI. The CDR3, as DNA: TGTGCCAGCACCGTAGCGGGTGGGGAGCTGTTTTTT. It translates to CASTVAGGELFF.

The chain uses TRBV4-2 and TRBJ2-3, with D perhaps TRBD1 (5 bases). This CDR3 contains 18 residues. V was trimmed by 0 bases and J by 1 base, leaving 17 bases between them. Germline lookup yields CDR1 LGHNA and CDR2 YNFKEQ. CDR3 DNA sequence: TGTGCCAGCAGCCAAGAGAGTAGGGGCGGCGGCCGCACAGATACGCAGTATTTT. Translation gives CASSQESRGGGRTDTQYF.

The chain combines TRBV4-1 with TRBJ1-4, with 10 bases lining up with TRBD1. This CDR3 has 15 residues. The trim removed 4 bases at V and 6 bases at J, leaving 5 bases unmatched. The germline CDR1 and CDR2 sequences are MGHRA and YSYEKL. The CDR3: CASSPTGTGDEKLFF. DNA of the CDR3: TGCGCCAGCAGCCCGACCGGGACAGGGGATGAAAAACTGTTTTTT.

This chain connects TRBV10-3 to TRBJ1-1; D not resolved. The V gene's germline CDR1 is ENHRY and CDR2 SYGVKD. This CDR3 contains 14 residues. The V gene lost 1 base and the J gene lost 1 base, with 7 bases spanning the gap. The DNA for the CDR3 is TGTGCCATCAGTGAGTATGGCGGGAACACTGAAGCTTTCTTT. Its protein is CAISEYGGNTEAFF.

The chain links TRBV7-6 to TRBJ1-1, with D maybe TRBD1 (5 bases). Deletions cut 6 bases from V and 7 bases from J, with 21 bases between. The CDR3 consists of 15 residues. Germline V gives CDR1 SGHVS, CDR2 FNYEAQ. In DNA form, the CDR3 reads TGTGCCAGCAGTCAAACGACAGACCCCTCTGGTGAAGCTTTCTTT. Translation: CASSQTTDPSGEAFF.

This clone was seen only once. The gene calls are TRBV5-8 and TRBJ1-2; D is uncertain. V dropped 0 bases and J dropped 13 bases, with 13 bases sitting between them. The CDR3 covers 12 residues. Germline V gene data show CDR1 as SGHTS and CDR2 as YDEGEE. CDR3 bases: TGTGCCAGCAGCTTGGCCGCCGGTGGCGGCACCTTC. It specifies CASSLAAGGGTF.

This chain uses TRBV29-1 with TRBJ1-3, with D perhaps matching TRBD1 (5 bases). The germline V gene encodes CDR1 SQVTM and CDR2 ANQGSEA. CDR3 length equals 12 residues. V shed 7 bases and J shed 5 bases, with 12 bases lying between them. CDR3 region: CSARDYRNTIYF. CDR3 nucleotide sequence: TGCAGCGCCAGGGACTATAGAAACACCATATATTTT.

This chain's CDR3 is CASRTSQGTEQFF. For the CDR3, the DNA is TGTGCCAGCAGGACTAGCCAAGGGACGGAGCAGTTCTTC. The chain uses TRBV25-1 and TRBJ2-1, with 7 bases identical to TRBD2. This CDR3 region has 13 residues. Trimming took 6 bases from V and 10 from J; bases not matched to a gene: 9. CDR1 and CDR2 (germline): MGHDK, SYGVNS.

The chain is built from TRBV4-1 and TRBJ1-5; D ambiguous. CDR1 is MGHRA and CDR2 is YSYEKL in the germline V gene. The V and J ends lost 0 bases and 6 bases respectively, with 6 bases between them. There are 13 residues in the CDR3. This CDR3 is CASSQEEGQPQHF. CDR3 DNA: TGCGCCAGCAGCCAAGAGGAGGGTCAGCCCCAGCATTTT.

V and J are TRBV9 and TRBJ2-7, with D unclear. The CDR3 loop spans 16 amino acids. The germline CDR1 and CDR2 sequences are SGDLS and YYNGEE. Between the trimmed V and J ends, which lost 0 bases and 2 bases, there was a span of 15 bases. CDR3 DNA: TGTGCCAGCAGCGTAGGGGCACAGTTTACAACCTACGAGCAGTACTTC. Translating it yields CASSVGAQFTTYEQYF. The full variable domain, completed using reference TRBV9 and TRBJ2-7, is DSGVTQTPKHLITATGQRVTLRCSPRSGDLSVYWYQQSLDQGLQFLIQYYNGEERAKGNILERFSAQQFPDLHSELNLSSLELGDSALYFCASSVGAQFTTYEQYFGPGTRLTVT.

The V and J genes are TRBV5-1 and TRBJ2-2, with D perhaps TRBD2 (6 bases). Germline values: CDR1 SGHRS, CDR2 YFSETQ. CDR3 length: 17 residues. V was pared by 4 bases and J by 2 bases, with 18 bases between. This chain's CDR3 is CASSDLKGAGNTGELFF. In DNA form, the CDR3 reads TGCGCCAGCAGCGACTTGAAAGGTGCGGGAAACACCGGGGAGCTGTTTTTT. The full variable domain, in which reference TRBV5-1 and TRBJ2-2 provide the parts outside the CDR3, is KAGVTQTPRYLIKTRGQQVTLSCSPISGHRSVSWYQQTPGQGLQFLFEYFSETQRNKGNFPGRFSGRQFSNSRSEMNVSTLELGDSALYLCASSDLKGAGNTGELFFGEGSRLTVL.

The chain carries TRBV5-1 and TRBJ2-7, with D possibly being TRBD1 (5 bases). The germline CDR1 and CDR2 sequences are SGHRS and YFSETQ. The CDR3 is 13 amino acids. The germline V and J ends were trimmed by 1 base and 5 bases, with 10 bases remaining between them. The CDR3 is CASSLTGGNEQYF. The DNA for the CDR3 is TGCGCCAGCAGCTTGACAGGTGGCAACGAGCAGTACTTC.

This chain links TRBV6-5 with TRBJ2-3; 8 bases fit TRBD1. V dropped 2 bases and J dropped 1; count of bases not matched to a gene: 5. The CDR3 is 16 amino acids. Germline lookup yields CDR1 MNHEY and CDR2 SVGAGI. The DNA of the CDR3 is TGTGCCAGCAGTTACGGGATGACAGGGGGCACAGATACGCAGTATTTT. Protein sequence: CASSYGMTGGTDTQYF.

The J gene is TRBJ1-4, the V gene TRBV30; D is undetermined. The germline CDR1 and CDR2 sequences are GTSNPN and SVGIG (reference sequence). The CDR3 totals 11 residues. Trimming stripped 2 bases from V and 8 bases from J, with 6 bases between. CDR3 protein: CAWSIREKLFF. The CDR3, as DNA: TGTGCCTGGAGTATCAGGGAAAAACTGTTTTTT.